The 24 T cell receptor beta chains below come from one sample, sequenced in a study of blood T cell repertoires in COVID-19. Profiled with immunoSEQ multiplex PCR; TCRdb holds only in-frame clones, not every one. The data contain about 220,000 clones, 82% of them seen just once; the ten biggest clones take up approximately 4%. The sequencing input was peripheral blood. The receptor source for this set is an elderly woman with acute or convalescent COVID-19.

This chain uses TRBV30 with TRBJ1-5; 9 bases align to TRBD1. The CDR3 consists of 15 residues. The V gene end was trimmed by 2 bases and the J gene end by 4 bases; junction bases not matched to a gene: 6. Looked up from germline, CDR1 is GTSNPN and CDR2 is SVGIG (reference sequence). The CDR3 bases are TGTGCCTGGAGTAGCACAGGGGGCGAGAATCAGCCCCAGCATTTT. Its translation: CAWSSTGGENQPQHF.

V usage is TRBV4-1 and J usage is TRBJ1-2, with D hard to call. Trimming removed 1 base at V and 5 bases at J, with 26 bases between. There are 19 residues in the CDR3. CDR1 MGHRA and CDR2 YSYEKL come from the germline V gene. CDR3 bases: TGCGCCAGCAGCCAAGTAAAGGGAGGGCAGCAGCTTCATGGGTATGGCTACACCTTC. Protein: CASSQVKGGQQLHGYGYTF.

V is TRBV19 and J is TRBJ1-2; 9 nucleotides line up with TRBD1. This CDR3 has 15 amino acids. With V trimmed by 5 bases and J by 4 bases, 8 bases remained unmatched. Per the germline V gene, CDR1 is LNHDA and CDR2 is SQIVND (reference sequence). The CDR3 sequence: CASSPRDRDLYGYTF. The CDR3 nucleotides read TGTGCCAGTAGTCCCCGGGACAGGGACCTCTATGGCTACACCTTC.

This clone has a handful of counts. This rearrangement joins TRBV7-3 to TRBJ2-1; weak D call: TRBD2 (7 bases). This CDR3 is 15 amino acids long. The V gene's germline CDR1 is SGHTA and CDR2 FQGTGA. Trimming took off 4 bases at V and 9 bases at J, with 19 bases between the two ends. CDR3 nucleotide sequence: TGTGCCAGCAGCTGGAACTCCAGGGGAGGGACTGAGCAGTTCTTC. Translation gives CASSWNSRGGTEQFF.

The chain is built from TRBV24-1 and TRBJ1-1; possible D gene TRBD1, 6 bases. V lost 9 bases to trimming and J lost 5 bases, with 9 bases between them. The germline V gene has CDR1 KGHDR and CDR2 SFDVKD. This CDR3 comprises 11 residues. The CDR3 loop is CATPGVTEAFF. CDR3 nucleotide sequence: TGTGCCACCCCAGGGGTGACTGAAGCTTTCTTT.

This clone was seen a handful of times. The chain couples TRBV4-1 to TRBJ1-5; perhaps TRBD1 as D (5 bases). The CDR3 extends over 16 amino acids. Germline V gives CDR1 MGHRA, CDR2 YSYEKL. The V end lost 1 base, the J end lost 3 bases, and 13 bases lay between the germline ends. The CDR3 region is CASSQVPQGFNQPQHF. CDR3 in DNA: TGCGCCAGCAGCCAAGTTCCTCAGGGATTCAATCAGCCCCAGCATTTT.

The chain uses TRBV19 and TRBJ1-1; the match to TRBD1 covers 7 bases. V shed 11 bases and J 0 bases; nucleotides not matched to a gene: 12. There are 15 residues in the CDR3. Germline V gene lookup returns CDR1 LNHDA and CDR2 SQIVND (reference sequence). The CDR3 protein is CAAGPDRTLNTEAFF. Written as DNA, the CDR3 is TGTGCCGCCGGCCCGGACAGGACACTGAACACTGAAGCTTTCTTT.

The chain combines TRBV28 with TRBJ2-5, with 11 positions matching TRBD2. The CDR3 has 16 amino acids. The junction had 4 bases not matched to a gene; V was cut back by 0 bases and J by 4 bases. CDR1 and CDR2 from the germline V gene are MDHEN and SYDVKM. CDR3 protein: CASSLWLAGGRETQYF. The CDR3 bases are TGTGCCAGCAGTTTATGGCTAGCGGGGGGACGAGAGACCCAGTACTTC.

The chain recombines TRBV7-2 with TRBJ2-1, with a tentative D call TRBD1 (5 bases). This CDR3 spans 15 amino acids. Per germline, CDR1 SGHTA and CDR2 FQGNSA. V lost 3 bases, J lost 7 bases, and 16 bases lay in between. CDR3 in amino acids: CASSFPLVRANEQFF. CDR3 DNA sequence: TGTGCCAGCAGCTTTCCACTCGTCAGGGCAAATGAGCAGTTCTTC. Based on the CDR3 plus reference TRBV7-2 and TRBJ2-1, the full variable domain is GAGVSQSPSNKVTEKGKDVELRCDPISGHTALYWYRQSLGQGLEFLIYFQGNSAPDKSGLPSDRFSAERTGGSVSTLTIQRTQQEDSAVYLCASSFPLVRANEQFFGPGTRLTVL.

This chain connects TRBV25-1 to TRBJ2-2; weak D call: TRBD2 (6 bases). CDR3 length: 16 amino acids. Per germline, CDR1 MGHDK and CDR2 SYGVNS. The germline V and J ends were trimmed by 4 bases and 3 bases, with 15 bases remaining between them. Here the CDR3 reads CASSGGDEGYTGELFF. The CDR3 DNA is TGTGCCAGCAGTGGGGGGGACGAGGGGTACACCGGGGAGCTGTTTTTT.

This clone was observed a handful of times. The chain couples TRBV7-6 to TRBJ2-7; 10 nucleotides align to TRBD1. CDR1 and CDR2 from the germline V gene are SGHVS and FNYEAQ. After removal of 5 bases from V and 2 bases from J, the junction contained 9 bases not matched to a gene. This CDR3 region has 16 residues. The CDR3 DNA is TGTGCCAGCAGCGAAACAGTCGGACAGGGGGCCTACGAGCAGTACTTC. It codes for CASSETVGQGAYEQYF.

The chain couples TRBV6-2 or TRBV6-3 to TRBJ1-5; no definite D call. The CDR3 has 13 amino acids. V was cut by 2 bases and J by 2 bases, with 4 bases left in between. Germline assignment: CDR1 MNHEY and CDR2 SVGEGT. CDR3 loop: CASSYGGNQPQHF. CDR3 nucleotide sequence: TGTGCCAGCAGTTACGGAGGCAATCAGCCCCAGCATTTT.

The chain is built from TRBV5-1 and TRBJ1-4, with D hard to call. Trimming left V 0 bases short and J 7 bases short, with 10 bases between. CDR3 length: 14 amino acids. Germline V gene sequence: CDR1 SGHRS, CDR2 YFSETQ. The CDR3 nucleotides read TGCGCCAGCAGCTTGGGGAATGAGGGTGAAAAACTGTTTTTT. Protein product: CASSLGNEGEKLFF.

V usage is TRBV5-4 and J usage is TRBJ1-2; 10 bases agree with TRBD1. Germline lookup yields CDR1 SGHNT and CDR2 YYREEE (reference sequence). The CDR3 has 14 amino acids. The V segment lost 0 bases and the J segment 8 bases; nucleotides outside the gene matches: 4. This CDR3 reads CASSLGQGARGYTF. Written as DNA, the CDR3 is TGTGCCAGCAGCTTGGGACAGGGGGCGCGAGGCTACACCTTC. The whole variable domain, filled in from reference TRBV5-4 and TRBJ1-2, reads ETGVTQSPTHLIKTRGQQVTLRCSSQSGHNTVSWYQQALGQGPQFIFQYYREEENGRGNFPPRFSGLQFPNYSSELNVNALELDDSALYLCASSLGQGARGYTFGSGTRLTVV.

The chain links TRBV24-1 to TRBJ2-1; TRBD2 agrees at 12 bases. The J segment lost 2 bases and the V segment lost 4 bases, leaving 8 bases of the junction unmatched. Per germline, CDR1 KGHDR and CDR2 SFDVKD. The CDR3 extends over 18 amino acids. This CDR3 is CATSDPGLAGHTYNEQFF. The CDR3 nucleotides read TGTGCCACCAGTGACCCGGGACTAGCGGGCCACACCTACAATGAGCAGTTCTTC.

This chain links TRBV5-1 with TRBJ1-3, with a tentative D call TRBD1 (5 bases). The CDR3 extends over 16 amino acids. Per the germline V gene, CDR1 is SGHRS and CDR2 is YFSETQ. The V and J ends lost 2 bases and 0 bases respectively, with 12 bases between them. The CDR3 DNA sequence: TGCGCCAGCAGCTTAGGGGCGGGGAGCTCTGGAAACACCATATATTTT. It is translated as CASSLGAGSSGNTIYF.

J is TRBJ2-2 and V is TRBV6-6, with TRBD2 identical over 8 bases. Germline-derived CDR1 and CDR2 are MNHNY and SVGAGI (reference sequence). The J segment lost 7 bases and the V segment lost 6 bases, leaving 4 bases of the junction unmatched. This CDR3 spans 13 amino acids. CDR3 sequence reads: CASSGGAFGELFF. In DNA, the CDR3 is TGTGCCAGCAGCGGGGGGGCCTTCGGGGAGCTGTTTTTT.

The V and J genes are TRBV6-5 and TRBJ1-2; 8 bases fit TRBD1. V lost 6 bases and J lost 4; bases outside the gene matches: 7. This CDR3 has 14 amino acids. Germline V gene data show CDR1 as MNHEY and CDR2 as SVGAGI. The DNA of the CDR3 is TGTGCCAGCAGAAACTCAGGGGGCTCCTATGGCTACACCTTC. Translating it yields CASRNSGGSYGYTF.

CDR3 sequence: CASSLIQDRLTEAFF. CDR3 bases: TGTGCCAGTAGTCTTATCCAGGACAGGTTAACTGAAGCTTTCTTT. The rearrangement links TRBV19 to TRBJ1-1, with 7 bases fitting TRBD1. The germline CDR1 and CDR2 sequences are LNHDA and SQIVND (reference sequence). CDR3 length: 15 amino acids. The trim removed 5 bases at V and 5 bases at J, leaving 11 bases unmatched.

The chain joins TRBV6-5 to TRBJ1-5, with D possibly being TRBD1 (6 bases). CDR1 is MNHEY, CDR2 SVGAGI, per germline. Trimming stripped 7 bases from V and 3 bases from J, with 16 bases between. The CDR3 contains 15 residues. The CDR3 loop reads CASKRDTALNQPQHF. The CDR3 coding sequence is TGTGCCAGCAAGCGGGACACCGCACTCAATCAGCCCCAGCATTTT.

The gene calls are TRBV19 and TRBJ1-3; TRBD1 matches at 8 bases. V was pared by 5 bases and J by 4 bases, with 4 bases of the junction left unmatched. The CDR3 runs 14 residues. CDR1 and CDR2 from the germline V gene are LNHDA and SQIVND (reference sequence). CDR3 amino acids: CASSYRDRGNTIYF. CDR3 coding DNA: TGTGCCAGTAGTTACCGGGACAGGGGAAACACCATATATTTT.

The chain is built from TRBV2 and TRBJ1-1; no definite D call. CDR1 and CDR2 from the germline V gene are SNHLY and FYNNEI. V was pared by 0 bases and J by 7 bases, with 12 bases between. The length of the CDR3 is 14 residues. CDR3 in amino acids: CASSEAVITGEAFF. In DNA, the CDR3 is TGTGCCAGCAGTGAAGCGGTGATTACCGGTGAAGCTTTCTTT. The full variable domain, rest sourced from reference TRBV2 and TRBJ1-1, is EPEVTQTPSHQVTQMGQEVILRCVPISNHLYFYWYRQILGQKVEFLVSFYNNEISEKSEIFDDQFSVERPDGSNFTLKIRSTKLEDSAMYFCASSEAVITGEAFFGQGTRLTVV.

The chain links TRBV28 to TRBJ1-2; D may be TRBD1 (5 bases). Germline values: CDR1 MDHEN, CDR2 SYDVKM. V gave up 3 bases and J gave up 4 bases, with 6 bases separating them. The CDR3 has 12 amino acids. CDR3 protein: CASSFGAYGYTF. DNA for the CDR3: TGTGCCAGCAGTTTTGGGGCCTATGGCTACACCTTC.

This chain links TRBV10-3 with TRBJ2-3, with TRBD1 matching 9 bases. The germline CDR1 and CDR2 sequences are ENHRY and SYGVKD. The CDR3 runs to 15 residues. The V gene end was trimmed by 5 bases and the J gene end by 2 bases; junction bases not matched to a gene: 5. The CDR3 here is CAISSGTGNTDTQYF. The CDR3 DNA follows: TGTGCCATCAGTTCTGGGACAGGGAACACAGATACGCAGTATTTT.